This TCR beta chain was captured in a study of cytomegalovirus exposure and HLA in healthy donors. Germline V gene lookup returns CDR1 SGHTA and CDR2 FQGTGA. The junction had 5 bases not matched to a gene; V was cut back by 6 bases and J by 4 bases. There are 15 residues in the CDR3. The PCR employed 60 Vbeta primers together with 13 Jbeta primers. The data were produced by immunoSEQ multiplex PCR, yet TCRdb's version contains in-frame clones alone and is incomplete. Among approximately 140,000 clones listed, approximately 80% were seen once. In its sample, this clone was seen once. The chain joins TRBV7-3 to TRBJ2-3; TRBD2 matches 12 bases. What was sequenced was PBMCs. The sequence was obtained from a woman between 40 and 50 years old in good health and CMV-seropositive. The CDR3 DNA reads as TGTGCCAGCAGTACTAGCGGGAGGCAATCAGATACGCAGTATTTT. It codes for CASSTSGRQSDTQYF. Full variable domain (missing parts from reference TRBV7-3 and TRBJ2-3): GAGVSQTPSNKVTEKGKYVELRCDPISGHTALYWYRQSLGQGPEFLIYFQGTGAADDSGLPNDRFFAVRPEGSVSTLKIQRTERGDSAVYLCASSTSGRQSDTQYFGPGTRLTVL.